This is a list of T cell receptor beta chains from one sample in a study of blood T cell repertoires in COVID-19. TCRdb's copy holds only in-frame clones and misses some; the assay was immunoSEQ multiplex PCR. The repertoire holds around 190,000 clones, approximately 85% seen once, with roughly 8.2% in the top ten. Sequences were obtained from peripheral blood. These receptors all come from a woman aged 55-69 years with acute or convalescent COVID-19. The CDR3 runs from the conserved cysteine through the conserved F or W. The D gene is left open where the match is weak. Only some rows state a clone size, as once, few, many or a class for expanded clones.

clone_size	d_call	j_call	v_call	cdr3_aa	cdr3_nt
NA	NA	TRBJ1-1	TRBV5-1	CASSLDGFGTEAFF	TGCGCCAGCAGCTTGGACGGGTTCGGCACTGAAGCTTTCTTT
once	TRBD2	TRBJ2-7	TRBV6-5	CASSPSGTTYEQYF	TGTGCCAGCAGTCCTAGCGGAACCACCTACGAGCAGTACTTC
NA	NA	TRBJ1-2	TRBV7-9	CASSFQGNYGYTF	TGTGCCAGCAGCTTTCAGGGCAACTATGGCTACACCTTC
NA	TRBD2	TRBJ2-3	TRBV3-1/TRBV3-2	CASSPLAVSVTDTQYF	TGTGCCAGCAGCCCCCTAGCGGTTAGTGTCACAGATACGCAGTATTTT
NA	TRBD2	TRBJ2-3	TRBV30	CASAAGARDTQYF	TGTGCCTCAGCGGCGGGAGCGAGAGATACGCAGTATTTT
NA	TRBD2	TRBJ2-1	TRBV6-1	CASSEVGLAYEQFF	TGTGCCAGCAGTGAAGTGGGACTAGCTTATGAGCAGTTCTTC
NA	TRBD1	TRBJ1-5	TRBV19	CASSTRDRDGQPQHF	TGTGCCAGTAGTACCCGGGACAGGGATGGGCAGCCCCAGCATTTT
NA	NA	TRBJ1-1	TRBV2	CATKGPGASGMNTEAFF	TGTGCCACCAAGGGGCCGGGAGCGTCCGGTATGAACACTGAAGCTTTCTTT
NA	TRBD2	TRBJ2-5	TRBV27	CASSLRSGRGIQETQYF	TGTGCCAGCAGTTTACGTAGCGGGAGGGGTATACAAGAGACCCAGTACTTC
NA	NA	TRBJ1-1	TRBV10-2	CASKLRGFTEAFF	TGCGCCAGCAAATTACGGGGTTTCACTGAAGCTTTCTTT
NA	NA	TRBJ1-1	TRBV19	CASSIMWDMNTEAFF	TGTGCCAGTAGTATTATGTGGGACATGAACACTGAAGCTTTCTTT
NA	TRBD1	TRBJ1-4	TRBV28	CASSLTGGATNEKLFF	TGTGCCAGCAGTTTAACAGGGGGCGCAACTAATGAAAAACTGTTTTTT
NA	TRBD2	TRBJ2-3	TRBV24-1	CATSDLGRAREGTDTQYF	TGTGCCACCAGTGATTTGGGACGTGCGCGGGAGGGAACAGATACGCAGTATTTT
NA	NA	TRBJ2-2	TRBV5-1	CASSLAEAVTGELFF	TGCGCCAGCAGCTTGGCAGAGGCCGTCACCGGGGAGCTGTTTTTT
NA	TRBD1	TRBJ1-2	TRBV27	CASTRDRGLGGYTF	TGTGCCAGCACTCGAGACAGGGGGCTGGGGGGCTACACCTTC
NA	TRBD1	TRBJ2-5	TRBV7-3	CASSRDRDGETQYF	TGTGCCAGCAGCAGGGACAGGGACGGGGAGACCCAGTACTTC
NA	TRBD2	TRBJ2-3	TRBV15	CATSRAAGRFGADTQYF	TGTGCCACCAGCAGAGCCGCCGGGAGGTTTGGCGCAGATACGCAGTATTTT
few	TRBD2	TRBJ2-3	TRBV3-1/TRBV3-2	CASSPTSGSGTDTQYF	TGTGCCAGCAGCCCTACTAGCGGGAGTGGCACAGATACGCAGTATTTT
NA	NA	TRBJ1-1	TRBV28	CASHIQGMETEAFF	TGTGCCAGCCATATCCAGGGAATGGAGACTGAAGCTTTCTTT
once	TRBD1	TRBJ1-2	TRBV3-1/TRBV3-2	CASSRGTGKGYTF	TGTGCCAGCAGCCGTGGGACAGGGAAGGGCTACACCTTC
NA	NA	TRBJ1-1	TRBV3-1/TRBV3-2	CASSSAGTEAFF	TGTGCCAGCAGTTCTGCGGGCACTGAAGCTTTCTTT
NA	NA	TRBJ1-1	TRBV5-5	CASSPQTANTEAFF	TGTGCCAGCAGCCCACAGACAGCGAACACTGAAGCTTTCTTT
NA	NA	TRBJ2-4	TRBV19	CASNQVGAKNIQYF	TGTGCCAGTAACCAGGTTGGAGCCAAAAACATTCAGTACTTC
NA	NA	TRBJ1-1	TRBV11-3	CASTLPGGSTEAFF	TGTGCCAGCACCCTTCCCGGGGGGAGCACTGAAGCTTTCTTT
once	NA	TRBJ1-1	TRBV3-1/TRBV3-2	CASSSFRASEAFF	TGTGCCAGCAGCTCCTTCAGGGCCTCTGAAGCTTTCTTT
once	TRBD1	TRBJ1-2	TRBV27	CASSLTGGAGGYTF	TGTGCCAGCAGTCTCACAGGGGGCGCGGGTGGCTACACCTTC
NA	NA	TRBJ1-2	TRBV3-1/TRBV3-2	CASSQQEGGYTF	TGTGCCAGCAGCCAGCAAGAGGGTGGCTACACCTTC
NA	NA	TRBJ2-1	TRBV20-1	CSASGEVEQFF	TGCAGTGCTAGTGGAGAGGTCGAGCAGTTCTTC
NA	TRBD1	TRBJ1-6	TRBV11-1	CASSFGQGVGPLHF	TGTGCCAGCAGTTTCGGACAGGGGGTTGGACCCCTCCACTTT
NA	TRBD1	TRBJ2-7	TRBV28	CASSWLGTGTEQYF	TGTGCCAGCAGTTGGCTAGGGACAGGGACCGAGCAGTACTTC
NA	NA	TRBJ2-4	TRBV2	CASSPDRGGRLDIQYF	TGTGCCAGCAGCCCTGACAGGGGAGGGAGGTTGGACATTCAGTACTTC
NA	NA	TRBJ2-5	TRBV11-2	CASSLEWGVQETQYF	TGTGCCAGCAGCTTAGAGTGGGGGGTCCAAGAGACCCAGTACTTC
NA	NA	TRBJ1-1	TRBV9	CASSVFTGRNTEAFF	TGTGCCAGCAGCGTATTCACGGGGAGGAACACTGAAGCTTTCTTT
NA	TRBD2	TRBJ2-1	TRBV29-1	CSVGTSGTGGEQFF	TGCAGCGTAGGGACTAGCGGGACCGGAGGTGAGCAGTTCTTC
NA	NA	TRBJ2-1	TRBV18	CASSRLAYNEQFF	TGTGCCAGCTCAAGACTAGCCTACAATGAGCAGTTCTTC
NA	TRBD1	TRBJ1-2	TRBV7-3	CASSLSDRGNGYTF	TGTGCCAGCAGCTTATCCGACAGGGGGAATGGCTACACCTTC
NA	TRBD2	TRBJ2-2	TRBV3-1/TRBV3-2	CASSPPVSGRGPGELFF	TGTGCCAGCAGCCCGCCTGTGAGCGGGAGGGGGCCCGGGGAGCTGTTTTTT
NA	NA	TRBJ1-1	TRBV6-5	CASSYPSGKGDTEAFF	TGTGCCAGCAGTTACCCCTCAGGGAAAGGGGACACTGAAGCTTTCTTT
NA	TRBD2	TRBJ2-2	TRBV9	CASSVSILSGTGELFF	TGTGCCAGCAGCGTAAGCATTCTTAGCGGGACCGGGGAGCTGTTTTTT
once	NA	TRBJ1-1	TRBV7-3	CASSQRGLSEAFF	TGTGCCAGCAGTCAAAGAGGTCTGTCGGAAGCTTTCTTT